The rows below give T cell receptor beta chains drawn from one sample of a study of blood T cell repertoires in COVID-19. Profiled with immunoSEQ multiplex PCR; TCRdb holds only in-frame clones, not every one. The table has around 230,000 clones, approximately 90% seen once. The specimen was peripheral blood. The source is a man aged 40-49 years with acute or convalescent COVID-19. The CDR3 runs from the conserved cysteine through the conserved F or W. The D gene is left open where the match is weak.

V gene,J gene,D gene,CDR3 protein
TRBV13,TRBJ1-6,TRBD1,CASSSTGTGYSPLHF
TRBV3-1/TRBV3-2,TRBJ2-5,TRBD2,CASSQDRASGGQETQYF
TRBV5-1,TRBJ2-3,NA,CASSLVGTGLTDTQYF
TRBV27,TRBJ1-6,NA,CASSLRGPSWISNSPLHF
TRBV12-3/TRBV12-4,TRBJ1-5,NA,CASTGGNQPQHF
TRBV10-1,TRBJ1-1,NA,CASNPGSSYYTEAFF
TRBV28,TRBJ2-7,TRBD2,CASGTAGGASYEQYF
TRBV18,TRBJ1-4,NA,CASHLGGAPEKLFF
TRBV6-6,TRBJ1-1,NA,CASSPLRVGGITEAFF
TRBV28,TRBJ1-2,NA,CASTSGGTGRAYGYTF
TRBV5-1,TRBJ2-7,NA,CASSSTDRYVDEQYF
TRBV19,TRBJ2-1,TRBD2,CASSMVTSGTYYNEQFF
TRBV9,TRBJ2-1,TRBD2,CASSVRSGSSWNNEQFF
TRBV2,TRBJ2-5,TRBD1,CASSDGTGGYQETQYF
TRBV7-2,TRBJ1-4,TRBD1,CASSLIGTGGEKLFF
TRBV7-9,TRBJ2-3,TRBD2,CASSHSGLAGSTDTQYF
TRBV7-9,TRBJ2-3,NA,CASSLAWQEGITQYF
TRBV5-4,TRBJ2-7,TRBD2,CASSWRTGLALYEQYF
TRBV5-1,TRBJ1-1,TRBD1,CASSPTTGADTEAFF